This record concerns one T cell receptor beta chain sequence. As originally analysed: The assay estimated nucleated cells by amplifying reference gene primers. Method: immunoSEQ multiplex PCR; TCRdb's copy keeps in-frame clones and lacks some. V, J and clone size derive from that table, while D and trimming were established from the DNA sequence. This table holds roughly 500,000 clones, 80% to 90% found once. These data belong to a study of blood T cell repertoires in COVID-19. This CDR3 has 14 amino acids. Germline V lookup: CDR1 SGHTS, CDR2 YDEGEE. V gave up 1 base and J gave up 6 bases, with 11 bases separating them.

The chain combines TRBV5-8 with TRBJ1-5; D is uncertain. Sample: peripheral blood. The receptor's source is a human donor in a cohort sampled during active COVID-19. For the CDR3, the DNA is TGTGCCAGCAGCTTGTCCTCCAACTCTCAGCCCCAGCATTTT. The encoded protein is CASSLSSNSQPQHF.